The entry below gives a single TCR beta chain sequence along with its context. Amplification used 60 Vbeta primers and 13 Jbeta primers. The protocol was immunoSEQ multiplex PCR, while the TCRdb copy is restricted to in-frame clones and leaves out a portion. The sample contains 110,000 to 150,000 clones, more than 75% of which appear only once. The data stem from a study of cytomegalovirus exposure and HLA in healthy donors. The V and J ends lost 4 bases and 5 bases, in that order; junction bases with no gene match: 6. Germline V lookup: CDR1 SQVTM, CDR2 ANQGSEA. CDR3 length equals 13 residues. The sequencing sample was made of PBMCs. The chain links TRBV29-1 to TRBJ2-7; TRBD1 agrees at 9 bases. This receptor was taken from a woman aged 18 to 35 in good health and CMV-seropositive. DNA of the CDR3: TGCAGCGTTGGGATACAGGGGGCCCACGAGCAGTACTTC. The encoded protein is CSVGIQGAHEQYF.